One and the same sample provided the 32 T cell receptor beta chains below, sequenced in a study of CD8+CD57+ T cells in acquired aplastic anemia (dated by TCRdb to 2016 to 2019). The reads were generated on an Illumina HiSeq 2000. TCR beta VDJ combination and CDR3 sequence profiling used genomic DNA as the template. In TCRdb, the public reads were trimmed at Q25 with fastp and aligned with MiXCR, with productive beta chains retained. Rows are combined by CDR3 protein, so each entry shows the most common genes and DNA. The sample table contains roughly 180,000 distinct CDR3 sequences; only one count was recorded for roughly 60% of them. The ten largest make up about two fifths of the sample. Flow cytometry had shown CD8+CD57+ cell expansion in the patients selected for sequencing. Source material: sorted CD4+, CD8+, or CD8+CD57+ T cells (not recorded which) from PBMCs. Receptors originate from a human donor with aplastic anemia.

The genes are TRBV14 and TRBJ1-1; D gene ambiguous. The V gene's germline CDR1 is SGHDN and CDR2 FVKESK. CDR3 length: 12 amino acids. V was trimmed by 4 bases and J by 1 base, leaving 4 bases between them. The CDR3 nucleotides read TGTGCCAGCAGCCGTTCGAACACTGAAGCTTTCTTT. Translation gives CASSRSNTEAFF.

J is TRBJ2-3 and V is TRBV2, with 15 bases lining up with TRBD2. V was pared by 6 bases and J by 10 bases, with 8 bases of the junction left unmatched. In germline, CDR1 is SNHLY, CDR2 FYNNEI. This CDR3 has 15 amino acids. In nucleotides, the CDR3 is TGTGCCAGCAGCGGCCTGGGACTAGCGGGGGGTGCGCAGTATTTT. This encodes CASSGLGLAGGAQYF.

V usage is TRBV5-4 and J usage is TRBJ2-3; 8 bases agree with TRBD2. The CDR3 is 17 amino acids. The germline CDR1 and CDR2 sequences are SGHNT and YYREEE (reference sequence). The junction had 9 bases not matched to a gene; V was cut back by 3 bases and J by 0 bases. CDR3 in amino acids: CASSSLLAGPSTDTQYF. The CDR3 region has the DNA TGTGCCAGCAGCTCACTCTTAGCGGGACCTAGCACAGATACGCAGTATTTT. Combining the CDR3 with reference TRBV5-4 and TRBJ2-3 gives the whole variable domain ETGVTQSPTHLIKTRGQQVTLRCSSQSGHNTVSWYQQALGQGPQFIFQYYREEENGRGNFPPRFSGLQFPNYSSELNVNALELDDSALYLCASSSLLAGPSTDTQYFGPGTRLTVL.

This chain links TRBV19 with TRBJ2-3; 10 bases agree with TRBD2. The CDR3 contains 18 residues. V dropped 6 bases and J dropped 2; count of bases not matched to a gene: 14. CDR1 LNHDA and CDR2 SQIVND come from the germline V gene (reference sequence). The CDR3 is CASSLASGGYIATDTQYF. The CDR3 nucleotides read TGTGCCAGTAGCCTAGCTAGCGGGGGTTACATCGCCACAGATACGCAGTATTTT.

This clonotype was seen only a few times. The chain employs TRBV10-3 and TRBJ2-1; 14 nucleotides match TRBD2. Germline trimming cut 7 bases from V and 8 bases from J; bases unmatched to any gene: 7. The CDR3 runs 15 residues. Germline V gene lookup returns CDR1 ENHRY and CDR2 SYGVKD. CDR3: CAIKGTSGRVDEQFF. The CDR3 DNA reads as TGTGCCATCAAGGGGACTAGCGGGAGAGTGGATGAGCAGTTCTTC.

The genes are TRBV12-3 or TRBV12-4 and TRBJ1-2, with a possible D match to TRBD1 (6 bases). CDR3 length equals 16 residues. V shed 5 bases and J shed 7 bases, with 23 bases lying between them. CDR3 region: CASSTAIRGGLRGYTF. DNA for the CDR3: TGTGCCAGCAGTACCGCTATCAGGGGCGGATTACGTGGCTACACCTTC.

This clonotype was seen ten or more times. The rearrangement uses TRBV4-1 and TRBJ1-1, with a tentative D call TRBD1 (6 bases). The germline CDR1 and CDR2 sequences are MGHRA and YSYEKL. The V gene lost 1 base and the J gene lost 0 bases, with 9 bases spanning the gap. CDR3 length equals 15 residues. DNA for the CDR3: TGCGCCAGCAGCCAAGGTCAGGGGATGAACACTGAAGCTTTCTTT. Residues: CASSQGQGMNTEAFF.

This chain links TRBV19 with TRBJ1-1; tentative D call: TRBD1 (5 bases). Germline V gene data show CDR1 as LNHDA and CDR2 as SQIVND (reference sequence). The CDR3 length is 13 residues. The V gene lost 6 bases and the J gene lost 4 bases, with 12 bases spanning the gap. CDR3 nucleotide sequence: TGTGCCAGTAGGAAGGGACGGAGCACTGAAGCTTTCTTT. Translated: CASRKGRSTEAFF.

The V call is TRBV7-3, the J call TRBJ2-7; D is perhaps TRBD2 (6 bases). Deletions cut 2 bases from V and 7 bases from J, with 12 bases between. This CDR3 is 13 amino acids long. The germline CDR1 and CDR2 sequences are SGHTA and FQGTGA. The CDR3 nucleotides read TGTGCCAGCAGCTTAGGTTTCCGGGGGGAGCAGTACTTC. Translating it yields CASSLGFRGEQYF.

Only one count was recorded for this clonotype. The chain uses TRBV2 and TRBJ2-1; 14 bases map to TRBD2. Germline V gene data show CDR1 as SNHLY and CDR2 as FYNNEI. J was trimmed by 7 bases and V by 5 bases; bases with no gene match: 4. The CDR3 is 15 residues long. The CDR3 is CASSSTSGRGNEQFF. CDR3 sequence (DNA): TGTGCCAGCAGTTCGACTAGCGGGAGGGGGAATGAGCAGTTCTTC.

V usage is TRBV20-1 and J usage is TRBJ2-5; 7 bases agree with TRBD1. The germline V gene encodes CDR1 DFQATT and CDR2 SNEGSKA (reference sequence). The CDR3 has 12 amino acids. This chain's CDR3 is CSADRVQETQYF. The DNA for the CDR3 is TGCAGCGCCGACAGGGTCCAAGAGACCCAGTACTTC.

This chain connects TRBV7-2 to TRBJ1-2; 10 bases match TRBD1. The germline V gene has CDR1 SGHTA and CDR2 FQGNSA. This CDR3 spans 17 amino acids. The trim removed 6 bases at V and 6 bases at J, leaving 16 bases unmatched. The CDR3 DNA sequence: TGTGCCAGCAGACCAAATACCCCCCCCGGGACAGGGGATGGCTACACCTTC. Its protein product is CASRPNTPPGTGDGYTF. Full variable domain (remainder filled in from reference TRBV7-2 and TRBJ1-2): GAGVSQSPSNKVTEKGKDVELRCDPISGHTALYWYRQSLGQGLEFLIYFQGNSAPDKSGLPSDRFSAERTGGSVSTLTIQRTQQEDSAVYLCASRPNTPPGTGDGYTFGSGTRLTVV.

This chain joins TRBV7-8 and TRBJ1-6; the match to TRBD1 covers 8 bases. J gave up 7 bases and V 4 bases, and 3 bases lay outside the gene matches. CDR3 length: 14 residues. The V gene's germline CDR1 is SGHVS and CDR2 FQNEAQ. The CDR3, as DNA: TGTGCCAGCAGCTCGGACAGGGTGAATTCACCCCTCCACTTT. Translating gives CASSSDRVNSPLHF.

This clonotype is a singleton in its sample. V usage is TRBV19 and J usage is TRBJ1-1, with 10 bases aligning to TRBD1. The CDR3 length is 13 residues. Germline values: CDR1 LNHDA, CDR2 SQIVND (reference sequence). V shed 4 bases and J 7 bases; nucleotides not matched to a gene: 3. The CDR3 here is CASSRDRGNEAFF. The CDR3 region has the DNA TGTGCCAGTAGTAGGGACAGGGGAAATGAAGCTTTCTTT.

The chain's CDR3 is CSARADQNQPQHF. The CDR3 nucleotides read TGCAGTGCTAGGGCAGACCAAAATCAGCCCCAGCATTTT. The genes are TRBV20-1 and TRBJ1-5; D uncertain. This CDR3 has 13 amino acids. V lost 3 bases and J 4 bases, leaving 10 bases between the germline ends. The germline CDR1 and CDR2 sequences are DFQATT and SNEGSKA (reference sequence).

V gene TRBV10-3 combines with J gene TRBJ1-4, with D possibly matching TRBD1 (5 bases). V lost 2 bases and J lost 8, with 18 bases in between. CDR3 length: 16 residues. Germline V CDR1 and CDR2: ENHRY, SYGVKD. The CDR3 is CAISERGPREEEKLFF. Written as DNA, the CDR3 is TGTGCCATCAGTGAGCGGGGACCCCGGGAGGAGGAAAAACTGTTTTTT.

This clonotype was seen ten or more times. An end of the junction differs from the germline gene, which may be a read error. The gene calls are TRBV7-7 and TRBJ2-3; D is unclear. The CDR3 spans 13 residues. CDR1 and CDR2 from the germline V gene are SSHAT and FNYEAQ (reference sequence). Here the CDR3 reads CASSAKVPDTQYF. DNA of the CDR3: TGTGCTAGCAGCGCTAAAGTCCCAGATACGCAGTATTTT.

This chain links TRBV20-1 with TRBJ2-7; TRBD1 is a possible D gene (6 bases). CDR3 length: 13 residues. The germline V gene encodes CDR1 DFQATT and CDR2 SNEGSKA (reference sequence). V was shortened by 1 base and J by 6 bases, with 13 bases between the two germline ends. CDR3 protein: CSARGYRESEQYF. Written as DNA, the CDR3 is TGCAGTGCTAGAGGTTACAGGGAAAGCGAGCAGTACTTC.

Many counts were recorded for this clonotype. V and J are TRBV7-9 and TRBJ2-7; D uncertain. The V end was cut by 4 bases, the J end by 6 bases, with 13 bases between. This CDR3 contains 13 residues. The germline CDR1 and CDR2 sequences are SEHNR and FQNEAQ (reference sequence). This CDR3 reads CASSSPWASEQYF. The CDR3 nucleotides read TGTGCCAGCAGCTCGCCTTGGGCCTCCGAGCAGTACTTC.

The CDR3 coding sequence is TGCAGCGGTCAGGGACAGGGGTCCTACGAGCAGTACTTC. It translates to CSGQGQGSYEQYF. The chain is built from TRBV29-1 and TRBJ2-7; 10 positions agree with TRBD1. Germline CDR1 is SQVTM and CDR2 is ANQGSEA. Unmatched junction bases numbered 4, after V lost 7 bases and J lost 1 base. The CDR3 is made up of 13 amino acids.

This clonotype was found many times. The chain recombines TRBV20-1 with TRBJ2-7, with 9 bases aligning to TRBD1. The CDR3 has 13 amino acids. The V gene's germline CDR1 is DFQATT and CDR2 SNEGSKA (reference sequence). Losses at the gene ends were 6 bases for V and 5 bases for J; bases not matched to a gene: 8. The CDR3 here is CSALQGARDEQYF. CDR3 DNA: TGCAGTGCGTTACAGGGGGCGAGGGACGAGCAGTACTTC.

The V call is TRBV19, the J call TRBJ1-1, with 7 bases aligning to TRBD1. V lost 6 bases, J lost 1 base, and 5 bases stayed unmatched. Germline CDR1 LNHDA, CDR2 SQIVND (reference sequence). The length of the CDR3 is 14 residues. The CDR3 coding sequence is TGTGCCAGTAGAGCGACAGGGTGGAACACTGAAGCTTTCTTT. Translated: CASRATGWNTEAFF.

In nucleotides, the CDR3 is TGTGCCAGCAGCTCACAGGGGCGCTATGAGCAGTTCTTC. Translation gives CASSSQGRYEQFF. This chain joins TRBV7-3 and TRBJ2-7; 7 bases are a match to TRBD1. Judging by the DNA end, TRBJ2-1 fits better; the J call may be wrong. Germline CDR1 and CDR2: SGHTA and FQGTGA. The CDR3 spans 13 residues.

This clonotype turned up a few times. The chain couples TRBV11-3 to TRBJ2-7; possible D gene TRBD1, 5 bases. The germline gives CDR1 SGHNT, CDR2 YENEEA. The CDR3 extends over 14 amino acids. Trimming removed 3 bases from V and 0 bases from J, with 9 bases in between. For the CDR3, the DNA is TGTGCCAGCAGCTTCGGAGACAGCTCCTACGAGCAGTACTTC. Residues: CASSFGDSSYEQYF.

This clonotype came up a few times. This sequence joins TRBV6-1 and TRBJ2-7; tentative D call: TRBD2 (5 bases). There are 16 residues in the CDR3. V shed 4 bases and J shed 4 bases, with 20 bases lying between them. Germline loops: CDR1 MNHNS, CDR2 SASEGT. This chain's CDR3 is CASSGGNIRGLYEQYF. As DNA, the CDR3 is TGTGCCAGCAGTGGAGGAAACATACGCGGGCTATACGAGCAGTACTTC.

The chain employs TRBV5-1 and TRBJ1-1; D is perhaps TRBD1 (5 bases). The CDR3 runs to 15 residues. Germline V gene sequence: CDR1 SGHRS, CDR2 YFSETQ. V shed 7 bases and J shed 4 bases, with 20 bases lying between them. CDR3 sequence (DNA): TGCGCCAGCCAAACAGGTACCCACGGTACCACTGAAGCTTTCTTT. This encodes CASQTGTHGTTEAFF.

A single count supports this clonotype. The chain employs TRBV20-1 and TRBJ2-5, with D maybe TRBD1 (6 bases). The CDR3 runs 21 residues. Germline CDR1 is DFQATT and CDR2 is SNEGSKA (reference sequence). With 2 bases removed from V and 5 bases from J, the gap between germline ends came to 36 bases. In nucleotides, the CDR3 is TGCAGTGCTAGATCCGGGACATACTCCTACAATGAGCAGTTCTACTCGGAGACCCAGTACTTC. The encoded protein is CSARSGTYSYNEQFYSETQYF.

DNA of the CDR3: TGTGCCAGCAGGAGGGGACAGGGGGATGGCGAGCAGTACTTC. Translated: CASRRGQGDGEQYF. The chain carries TRBV2 and TRBJ2-7; 11 nucleotides match TRBD1. The CDR3 is 14 residues long. Losses at the gene ends were 6 bases for V and 6 bases for J; bases not matched to a gene: 7. Germline values: CDR1 SNHLY, CDR2 FYNNEI.

This clonotype was observed a few times. V and J are TRBV2 and TRBJ1-1; D remains unclear. Trimming shortened V by 6 bases and J by 1 base, and 3 bases separated the two germline ends. The CDR3 is 11 residues long. Germline V CDR1 and CDR2: SNHLY, FYNNEI. This chain's CDR3 is CASRWNTEAFF. CDR3 coding DNA: TGTGCCAGCAGGTGGAACACTGAAGCTTTCTTT.

The genes are TRBV19 and TRBJ1-5; D is unresolved. The CDR3 covers 11 residues. Per germline, CDR1 LNHDA and CDR2 SQIVND (reference sequence). Trimming took off 6 bases at V and 3 bases at J, with 3 bases between the two ends. The CDR3 DNA reads TGTGCCAGTAGCGACAATCAGCCCCAGCATTTT. Its translation is CASSDNQPQHF.

This clonotype occurred many times. The chain joins TRBV12-3 or TRBV12-4 to TRBJ2-3, with D perhaps TRBD1 (6 bases). The germline V and J ends were trimmed by 3 bases and 4 bases, with 14 bases remaining between them. The CDR3 runs to 15 residues. The CDR3, as DNA: TGTGCCAGCAGTTTGTTGGCAGGGGAGCCAGATACGCAGTATTTT. Protein product: CASSLLAGEPDTQYF.

This clonotype was found a few times. J is TRBJ2-5 and V is TRBV7-9; D uncertain. The CDR3 has 13 amino acids. Germline values: CDR1 SEHNR, CDR2 FQNEAQ (reference sequence). The V gene lost 5 bases and the J gene lost 4 bases, with 11 bases spanning the gap. The CDR3 sequence is CASSPTFPETQYF. The CDR3 DNA sequence: TGTGCCAGCAGCCCTACCTTCCCAGAGACCCAGTACTTC.